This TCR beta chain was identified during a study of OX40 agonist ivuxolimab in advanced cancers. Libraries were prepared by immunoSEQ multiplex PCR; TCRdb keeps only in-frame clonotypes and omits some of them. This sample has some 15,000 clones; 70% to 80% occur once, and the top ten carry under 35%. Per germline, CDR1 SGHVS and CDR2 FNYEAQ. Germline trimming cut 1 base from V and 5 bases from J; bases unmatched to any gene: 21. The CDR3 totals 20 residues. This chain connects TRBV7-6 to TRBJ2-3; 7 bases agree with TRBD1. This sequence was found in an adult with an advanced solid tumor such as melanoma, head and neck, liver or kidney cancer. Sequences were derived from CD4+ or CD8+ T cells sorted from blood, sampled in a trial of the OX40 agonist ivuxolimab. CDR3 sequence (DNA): TGTGCCAGCAGCTTAGTCCGGGACAGTTATTCCGCAGAGGATGGAGATACGCAGTATTTT. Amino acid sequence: CASSLVRDSYSAEDGDTQYF.